This T cell receptor beta chain originates from a study of T-cell reconstitution after alpha-beta-depleted transplantation in children. Molecular barcoding with unique molecular identifiers was used for the TCRbeta library. TCRdb re-analysed the PCR reads in MiXCR, keeping a single row per CDR3 protein. In the table there are around 400,000 distinct CDR3 sequences, around 9.9% of which are singletons. V lost 4 bases and J lost 0, with 8 bases in between. This CDR3 is 13 amino acids long. Germline CDR1 reads SGHNT; CDR2 reads YYREEE (reference sequence). This clonotype has a handful of counts. This chain uses TRBV5-4 with TRBJ2-7; the D is unclear. This specimen was PBMCs from the stem cell graft donor, taken from the stem cell graft. This TCR was sampled from a human donor who donated a stem cell graft to a child with acute myeloid leukemia. Here the CDR3 DNA reads TGTGCCAGCAGCGTCGTGGCCTCCTACGAGCAGTACTTC. As protein: CASSVVASYEQYF.